These 18 T cell receptor beta chains were sequenced from one sample in a study of OX40 agonist ivuxolimab in advanced cancers. Repertoires were generated with immunoSEQ multiplex PCR, while TCRdb's copy carries only in-frame clones and drops some. The data contain around 74,000 clones, approximately 90% of them seen just once; the ten biggest clones take up 11%. Sequenced material: CD4+ or CD8+ T cells sorted from blood, taken in a trial of the OX40 agonist ivuxolimab. The receptors come from an adult with an advanced solid tumor such as melanoma, head and neck, liver or kidney cancer.

The chain is built from TRBV5-4 and TRBJ1-2, with D perhaps matching TRBD1 (6 bases). There are 16 residues in the CDR3. The V gene's germline CDR1 is SGHNT and CDR2 YYREEE (reference sequence). V was shortened by 3 bases and J by 5 bases, with 20 bases between the two germline ends. The CDR3: CASSSSRGVLGYGYTF. The CDR3 DNA reads as TGTGCCAGCAGCTCGTCAAGGGGGGTCCTGGGGTATGGCTACACCTTC. Supplemented by reference TRBV5-4 and TRBJ1-2, the full variable domain reads ETGVTQSPTHLIKTRGQQVTLRCSSQSGHNTVSWYQQALGQGPQFIFQYYREEENGRGNFPPRFSGLQFPNYSSELNVNALELDDSALYLCASSSSRGVLGYGYTFGSGTRLTVV.

In this sample, this clone turned up once. The chain is built from TRBV6-6 and TRBJ1-1, with a weak D call TRBD1 (5 bases). CDR3 length equals 13 residues. Trimming left V 6 bases short and J 3 bases short, with 11 bases between. Germline V gene lookup returns CDR1 MNHNY and CDR2 SVGAGI (reference sequence). The CDR3 loop is CASRAQVDTEAFF. In DNA form, the CDR3 reads TGTGCCAGCAGGGCACAGGTCGACACTGAAGCTTTCTTT.

CDR3 bases: TGTGCCAGCTCACCCTTCCCGGGACTAGCGGCCGAGATCAACACCGGGGAGCTGTTTTTT. Its protein is CASSPFPGLAAEINTGELFF. The gene calls are TRBV18 and TRBJ2-2; 11 nucleotides line up with TRBD2. Per the germline V gene, CDR1 is KGHSH and CDR2 is LQKENI. With 3 bases clipped from V and 2 bases from J, the junction kept 14 bases outside the gene matches. CDR3 length equals 20 residues.

In this sample, this clone turned up once. The chain employs TRBV9 and TRBJ2-7, with a tentative D call TRBD1 (6 bases). Germline-derived CDR1 and CDR2 are SGDLS and YYNGEE. Trimming left V 0 bases short and J 7 bases short, with 8 bases between. This CDR3 comprises 12 residues. The CDR3 here is CASSVAQGEQYF. CDR3 in DNA: TGTGCCAGCAGCGTAGCTCAGGGGGAGCAGTACTTC.

V and J are TRBV7-9 and TRBJ2-7; perhaps D is TRBD1 or TRBD2 (5 bases each). V was trimmed by 5 bases and J by 3 bases, leaving 17 bases between them. The germline CDR1 and CDR2 sequences are SEHNR and FQNEAQ (reference sequence). This CDR3 region has 15 residues. CDR3 in amino acids: CASSPRDPLFYEQYF. For the CDR3, the DNA is TGTGCCAGCAGCCCACGGGACCCCCTCTTCTACGAGCAGTACTTC.

This chain uses TRBV7-8 with TRBJ2-3; TRBD1 matches 8 bases. The length of the CDR3 is 14 residues. Germline loops: CDR1 SGHVS, CDR2 FQNEAQ. V lost 5 bases and J lost 4; bases outside the gene matches: 5. CDR3 residues: CASSPLQGADTQYF. Here the CDR3 DNA reads TGTGCCAGCAGCCCACTACAGGGGGCAGATACGCAGTATTTT.

The V call is TRBV19, the J call TRBJ2-7; no definite D call. Trimming took 3 bases from V and 4 from J, leaving 13 bases between them. Germline lookup yields CDR1 LNHDA and CDR2 SQIVND (reference sequence). The CDR3 contains 14 residues. CDR3 nucleotides: TGTGCCAGTAGTATGTATTCTCCGGGTTACGAGCAGTACTTC. Translated: CASSMYSPGYEQYF.

This rearrangement joins TRBV30 to TRBJ2-1, with D uncertain. Germline V gene sequence: CDR1 GTSNPN, CDR2 SVGIG (reference sequence). The CDR3 loop spans 14 amino acids. V lost 0 bases, J lost 4 bases, and 10 bases lay in between. The CDR3 sequence: CAWSVSGLYNEQFF. The CDR3 DNA follows: TGTGCCTGGAGTGTAAGTGGGTTGTACAATGAGCAGTTCTTC.

This clone was seen only once. CDR3 nucleotides: TGTGCCAGCAGCTTAGTATTCGGGGGGCCGAGCACCGGGGAGCTGTTTTTT. Amino acids: CASSLVFGGPSTGELFF. The chain is built from TRBV7-2 and TRBJ2-2, with D possibly TRBD2 on 7 matching bases. The CDR3 length is 17 residues. Germline V CDR1 and CDR2: SGHTA, FQGNSA. Trimming shortened V by 1 base and J by 4 bases, and 16 bases separated the two germline ends.

The chain has TRBV28 and TRBJ1-6, with D unclear. The V gene's germline CDR1 is MDHEN and CDR2 SYDVKM. The CDR3 is made up of 13 amino acids. V lost 1 base and J lost 17, with 15 bases in between. This CDR3 is CASSLSAGALIHF. Here the CDR3 DNA reads TGTGCCAGCAGTTTATCGGCAGGCGCCCTGATCCACTTT.

This sequence joins TRBV11-3 and TRBJ1-1; D is possibly TRBD1 (6 bases). The ends were cut back, 1 base at V and 3 bases at J, with 15 bases in the middle. CDR3 length: 16 amino acids. Germline values: CDR1 SGHNT, CDR2 YENEEA. The CDR3 DNA reads TGTGCCAGCAGCTTAGTTAGTAACAGGGATGACACTGAAGCTTTCTTT. Amino acid sequence: CASSLVSNRDDTEAFF.

The genes are TRBV6-5 and TRBJ2-2; tentatively, D is TRBD1 (5 bases). This CDR3 spans 13 amino acids. The germline CDR1 and CDR2 sequences are MNHEY and SVGAGI. Trimming pared 5 bases from V and 7 bases from J, leaving 11 bases between. The CDR3 protein is CASSPQGFGELFF. The CDR3 DNA follows: TGTGCCAGCAGTCCCCAGGGATTCGGGGAGCTGTTTTTT.

V and J are TRBV9 and TRBJ2-6, with TRBD1 matching 11 bases. There are 18 residues in the CDR3. Germline V gene sequence: CDR1 SGDLS, CDR2 YYNGEE. The trim removed 5 bases at V and 0 bases at J, leaving 7 bases unmatched. Here the CDR3 reads CASSHPGQGDSGANVLTF. CDR3 nucleotide sequence: TGTGCCAGCAGTCACCCGGGACAGGGGGACTCTGGGGCCAACGTCCTGACTTTC.

V is TRBV9 and J is TRBJ1-2; D possibly corresponds to TRBD1 (6 bases). The CDR3 extends over 14 amino acids. V was shortened by 4 bases and J by 1 base, with 11 bases between the two germline ends. Germline values: CDR1 SGDLS, CDR2 YYNGEE. CDR3 sequence (DNA): TGTGCCAGCAGCCTCACAGGGCTTAACTATGGCTACACCTTC. Protein sequence: CASSLTGLNYGYTF.

This rearrangement joins TRBV13 to TRBJ1-1; TRBD1 agrees at 7 bases. With V trimmed by 8 bases and J by 1 base, 7 bases remained unmatched. Germline lookup yields CDR1 PRHDT and CDR2 FYEKMQ (reference sequence). This CDR3 spans 14 amino acids. CDR3: CASESNRGNTEAFF. DNA for the CDR3: TGTGCCAGCGAGAGTAACAGGGGGAACACTGAAGCTTTCTTT.

The V gene is TRBV11-2, the J gene TRBJ2-3; 8 bases match TRBD2. The V segment lost 0 bases and the J segment 2 bases; nucleotides outside the gene matches: 7. The CDR3 runs to 17 residues. The germline gives CDR1 SGHAT, CDR2 FQNNGV. The CDR3: CASSLEAGEGFTDTQYF. The DNA of the CDR3 is TGTGCCAGCAGCTTAGAAGCGGGAGAGGGTTTCACAGATACGCAGTATTTT.

The rearrangement links TRBV2 to TRBJ2-7; a possible D gene is TRBD1 (5 bases). The CDR3 is 15 residues long. V gave up 0 bases and J gave up 5 bases, with 14 bases separating them. Germline V lookup: CDR1 SNHLY, CDR2 FYNNEI. CDR3 loop: CASSEAGQGSNEQYF. The CDR3 DNA sequence: TGTGCCAGCAGTGAAGCAGGGCAGGGTAGTAACGAGCAGTACTTC.

The chain couples TRBV11-2 to TRBJ2-7, with 8 nucleotides matching TRBD2. This CDR3 has 13 residues. Trimming removed 5 bases from V and 6 bases from J; junction bases left unmatched: 6. The V gene's germline CDR1 is SGHAT and CDR2 FQNNGV. CDR3 amino acids: CASSPGTRGEQYF. The CDR3 DNA reads TGTGCCAGCAGCCCTGGGACTAGAGGCGAGCAGTACTTC.